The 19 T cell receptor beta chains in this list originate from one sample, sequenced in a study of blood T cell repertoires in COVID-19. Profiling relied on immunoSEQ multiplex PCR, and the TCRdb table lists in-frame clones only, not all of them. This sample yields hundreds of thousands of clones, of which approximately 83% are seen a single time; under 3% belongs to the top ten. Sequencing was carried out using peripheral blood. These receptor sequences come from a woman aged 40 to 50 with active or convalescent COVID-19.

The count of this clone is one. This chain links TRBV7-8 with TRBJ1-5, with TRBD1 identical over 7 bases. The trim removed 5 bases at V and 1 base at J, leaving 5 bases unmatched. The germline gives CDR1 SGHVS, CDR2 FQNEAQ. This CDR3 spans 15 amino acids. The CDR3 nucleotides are TGTGCCAGCAGCGAGGGACAGAGGAGCAATCAGCCCCAGCATTTT. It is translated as CASSEGQRSNQPQHF. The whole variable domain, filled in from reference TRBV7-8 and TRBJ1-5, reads GAGVSQSPRYKVAKRGQDVALRCDPISGHVSLFWYQQALGQGPEFLTYFQNEAQLDKSGLPSDRFFAERPEGSVSTLKIQRTQQEDSAVYLCASSEGQRSNQPQHFGDGTRLSIL.

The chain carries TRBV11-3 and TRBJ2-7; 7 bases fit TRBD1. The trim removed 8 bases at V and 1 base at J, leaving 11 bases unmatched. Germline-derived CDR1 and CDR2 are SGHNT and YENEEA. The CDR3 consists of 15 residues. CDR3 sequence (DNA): TGTGCCAGCGGTCTCGGCAGGGGGTTATCCTACGAGCAGTACTTC. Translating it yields CASGLGRGLSYEQYF. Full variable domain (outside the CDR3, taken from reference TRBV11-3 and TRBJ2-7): EAGVVQSPRYKIIEKKQPVAFWCNPISGHNTLYWYLQNLGQGPELLIRYENEEAVDDSQLPKDRFSAERLKGVDSTLKIQPAELGDSAVYLCASGLGRGLSYEQYFGPGTRLTVT.

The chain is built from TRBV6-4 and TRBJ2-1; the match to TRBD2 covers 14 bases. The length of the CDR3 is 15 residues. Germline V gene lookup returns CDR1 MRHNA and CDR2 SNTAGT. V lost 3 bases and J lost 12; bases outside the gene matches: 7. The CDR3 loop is CASSEVGLAGAVQFF. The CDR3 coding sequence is TGTGCCAGCAGTGAGGTGGGACTAGCGGGAGCGGTGCAGTTCTTC.

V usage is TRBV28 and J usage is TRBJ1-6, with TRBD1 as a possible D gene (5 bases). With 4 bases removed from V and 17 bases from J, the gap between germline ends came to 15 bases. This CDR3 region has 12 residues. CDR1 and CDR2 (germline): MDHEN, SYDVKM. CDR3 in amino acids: CASSSDRPFIHF. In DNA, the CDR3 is TGTGCCAGCAGTTCCGACAGACCATTCATCCACTTT. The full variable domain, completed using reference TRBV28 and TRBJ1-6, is DVKVTQSSRYLVKRTGEKVFLECVQDMDHENMFWYRQDPGLGLRLIYFSYDVKMKEKGDIPEGYSVSREKKERFSLILESASTNQTSMYLCASSSDRPFIHFGNGTRLTVT.

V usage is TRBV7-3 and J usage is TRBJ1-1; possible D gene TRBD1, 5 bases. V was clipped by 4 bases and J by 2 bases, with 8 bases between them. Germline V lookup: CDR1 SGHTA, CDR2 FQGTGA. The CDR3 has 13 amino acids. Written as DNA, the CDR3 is TGTGCCAGCAGCTCCGACAGTAACACTGAAGCTTTCTTT. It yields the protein CASSSDSNTEAFF.

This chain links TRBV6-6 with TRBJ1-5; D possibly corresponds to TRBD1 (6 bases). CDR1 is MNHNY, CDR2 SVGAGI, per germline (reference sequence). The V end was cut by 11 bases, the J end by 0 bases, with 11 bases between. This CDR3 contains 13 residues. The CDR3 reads CAGGAVSNQPQHF. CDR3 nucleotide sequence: TGTGCCGGGGGGGCAGTTAGCAATCAGCCCCAGCATTTT.

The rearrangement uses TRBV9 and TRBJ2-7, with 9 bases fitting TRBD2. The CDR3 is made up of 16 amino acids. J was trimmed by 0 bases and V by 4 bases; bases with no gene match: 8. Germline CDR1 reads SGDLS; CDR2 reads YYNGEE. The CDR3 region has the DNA TGTGCCAGCAGCCCTAATAGCGGGGGCAGCTCCTACGAGCAGTACTTC. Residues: CASSPNSGGSSYEQYF.

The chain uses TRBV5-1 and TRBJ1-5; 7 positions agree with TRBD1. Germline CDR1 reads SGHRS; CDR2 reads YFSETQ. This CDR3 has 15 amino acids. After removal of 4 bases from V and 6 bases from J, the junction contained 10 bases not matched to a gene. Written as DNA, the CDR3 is TGCGCCAGCAGCGTCGAGACAGGGTTGGGTCAGCCCCAGCATTTT. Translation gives CASSVETGLGQPQHF.

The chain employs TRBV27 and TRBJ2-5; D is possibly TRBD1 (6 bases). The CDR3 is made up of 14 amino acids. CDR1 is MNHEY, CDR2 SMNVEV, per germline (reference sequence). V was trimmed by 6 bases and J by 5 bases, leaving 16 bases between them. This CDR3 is CASSPTGRGETQYF. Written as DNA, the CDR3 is TGTGCCAGCAGCCCGACAGGCCGAGGGGAGACCCAGTACTTC.

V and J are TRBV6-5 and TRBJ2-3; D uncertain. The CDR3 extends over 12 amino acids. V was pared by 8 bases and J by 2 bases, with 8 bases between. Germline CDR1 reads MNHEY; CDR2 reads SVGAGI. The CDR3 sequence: CASSVNTDTQYF. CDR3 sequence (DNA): TGTGCCAGCTCGGTTAACACAGATACGCAGTATTTT.

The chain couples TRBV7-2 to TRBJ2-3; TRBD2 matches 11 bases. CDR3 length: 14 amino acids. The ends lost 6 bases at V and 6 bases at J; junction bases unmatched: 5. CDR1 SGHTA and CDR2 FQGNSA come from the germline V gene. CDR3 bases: TGTGCCAGCAGAAGCGGGACTAGCGGTGATACGCAGTATTTT. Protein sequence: CASRSGTSGDTQYF.

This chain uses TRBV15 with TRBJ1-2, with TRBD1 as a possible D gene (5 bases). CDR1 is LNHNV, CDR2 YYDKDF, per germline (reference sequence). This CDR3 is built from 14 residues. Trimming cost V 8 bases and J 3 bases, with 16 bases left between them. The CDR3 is CATQDPIRDYGYTF. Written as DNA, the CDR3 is TGTGCCACCCAGGATCCTATCAGGGACTATGGCTACACCTTC.

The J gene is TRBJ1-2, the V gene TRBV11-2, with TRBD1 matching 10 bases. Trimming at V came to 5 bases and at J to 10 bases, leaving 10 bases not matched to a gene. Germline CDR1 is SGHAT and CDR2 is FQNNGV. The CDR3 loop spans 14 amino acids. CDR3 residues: CASSPSWTGGAYTF. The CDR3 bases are TGTGCCAGCAGCCCCAGCTGGACAGGGGGGGCCTACACCTTC.

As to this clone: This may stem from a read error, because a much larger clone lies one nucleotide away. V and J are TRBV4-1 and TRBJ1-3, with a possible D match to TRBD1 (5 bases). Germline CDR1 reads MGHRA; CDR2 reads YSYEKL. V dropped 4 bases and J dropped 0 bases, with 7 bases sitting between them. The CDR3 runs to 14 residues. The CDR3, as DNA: TGCGCCAGCAGCCCAGACAGCTCTGGAAACACCATATATTTT. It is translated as CASSPDSSGNTIYF.

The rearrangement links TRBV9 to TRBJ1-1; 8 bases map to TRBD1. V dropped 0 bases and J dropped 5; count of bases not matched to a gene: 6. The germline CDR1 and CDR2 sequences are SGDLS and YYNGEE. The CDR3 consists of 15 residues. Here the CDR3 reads CASSVALQGATEAFF. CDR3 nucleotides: TGTGCCAGCAGCGTAGCTCTGCAGGGGGCGACTGAAGCTTTCTTT.

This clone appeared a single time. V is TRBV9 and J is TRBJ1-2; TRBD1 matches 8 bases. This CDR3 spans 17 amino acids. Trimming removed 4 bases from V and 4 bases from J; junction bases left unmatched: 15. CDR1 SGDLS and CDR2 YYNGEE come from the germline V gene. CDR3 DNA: TGTGCCAGCAGCCCCCGGGACAGGCCGGGGGTGGTCTATGGCTACACCTTC. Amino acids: CASSPRDRPGVVYGYTF.

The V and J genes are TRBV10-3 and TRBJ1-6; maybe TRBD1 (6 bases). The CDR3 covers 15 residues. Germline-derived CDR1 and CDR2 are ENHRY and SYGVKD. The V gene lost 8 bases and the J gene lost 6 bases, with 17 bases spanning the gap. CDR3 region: CAIGRGGRTNSPLHF. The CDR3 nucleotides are TGTGCCATCGGGCGGGGGGGCAGGACTAATTCACCCCTCCACTTT.

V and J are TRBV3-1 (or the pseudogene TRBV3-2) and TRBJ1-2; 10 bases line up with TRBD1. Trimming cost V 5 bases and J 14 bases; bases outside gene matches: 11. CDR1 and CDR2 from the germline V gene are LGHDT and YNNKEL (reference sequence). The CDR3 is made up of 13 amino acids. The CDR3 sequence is CASSAGTGERETF. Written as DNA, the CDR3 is TGTGCCAGCAGCGCCGGGACAGGGGAGAGGGAGACCTTC.

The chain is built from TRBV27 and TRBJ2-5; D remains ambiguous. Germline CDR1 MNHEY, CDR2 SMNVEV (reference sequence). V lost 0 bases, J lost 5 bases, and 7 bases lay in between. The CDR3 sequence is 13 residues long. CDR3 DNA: TGTGCCAGCAGTTTATCGCGGCGGGAGACCCAGTACTTC. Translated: CASSLSRRETQYF.